This TCR beta chain comes out of a study of CD8 T cells in ankylosing spondylitis. The sample holds a few counts of this clonotype. The antigen is not known. J gave up 6 bases and V 4 bases, and 11 bases lay outside the gene matches. The germline V gene encodes CDR1 SQVTM and CDR2 ANQGSEA. The CDR3 is made up of 15 amino acids. Study-level findings and limits: There were earlier reports of some motif variants in reactive arthritis synovial fluid and blood. Enrichment of disease-linked clones was reportedly significant in matched ankylosing spondylitis synovial fluid. Blood of patients with ankylosing spondylitis appeared to be characterized by a TCR beta motif of fewer than 10 highly homologous variants. Relatively scarce in peripheral blood, disease-linked clones were CD8+.

TCRdb re-called the 5' RACE reads through MiXCR, storing one row per CDR3 protein. The sample comprises 150,000 to 250,000 distinct CDR3 sequences, 9.5% to 15% of which are singletons, and 15% to 20% rests with the top ten. The source of this sequence is a male donor with ankylosing spondylitis or in good health (not recorded which). Sequences were obtained from blood, either unsorted or a sorted T cell fraction (not recorded which). The chain couples TRBV29-1 to TRBJ2-3; 9 bases match TRBD2. CDR3 amino acids: CSVVVAGVLGDTQYF. The CDR3 DNA reads as TGCAGCGTTGTGGTAGCGGGGGTTTTGGGCGATACGCAGTATTTT.